The present T cell receptor beta chain was sequenced within a study of OX40 agonist ivuxolimab in advanced cancers. Looking at the study overall: Intravenous ivuxolimab was administered to patients every 2 weeks at 0.01 to 10 mg/kg. Participants, 65% to 85% male, averaged around 60 years of age, ranging from about 23 to 85. Previous treatment with anti-PD-1, anti-PD-L1 or anti-CTLA-4 therapy was allowed; 30% to 50% had received some.

A history of autoimmune disease or systemic immunosuppression excluded patients. Here immunoSEQ multiplex PCR was the method, and the copy in TCRdb shows in-frame clones only, minus some. The data contain some 40,000 clones, 90% to 95% of them singletons. The ends were cut back, 1 base at V and 4 bases at J, with 8 bases in the middle. Germline V gene sequence: CDR1 SGHAT, CDR2 FQNNGV. The CDR3 has 14 residues. This material consisted of CD4+ or CD8+ T cells sorted from blood, taken in a trial of the OX40 agonist ivuxolimab. The clonotype was recovered from an adult with an advanced solid tumor such as melanoma, head and neck, liver or kidney cancer. The genes are TRBV11-2 and TRBJ2-1, with a tentative D call TRBD2 (5 bases). CDR3 nucleotide sequence: TGTGCCAGCAGCTTAGTGAGGGTTTACAATGAGCAGTTCTTC. This gives the protein CASSLVRVYNEQFF.